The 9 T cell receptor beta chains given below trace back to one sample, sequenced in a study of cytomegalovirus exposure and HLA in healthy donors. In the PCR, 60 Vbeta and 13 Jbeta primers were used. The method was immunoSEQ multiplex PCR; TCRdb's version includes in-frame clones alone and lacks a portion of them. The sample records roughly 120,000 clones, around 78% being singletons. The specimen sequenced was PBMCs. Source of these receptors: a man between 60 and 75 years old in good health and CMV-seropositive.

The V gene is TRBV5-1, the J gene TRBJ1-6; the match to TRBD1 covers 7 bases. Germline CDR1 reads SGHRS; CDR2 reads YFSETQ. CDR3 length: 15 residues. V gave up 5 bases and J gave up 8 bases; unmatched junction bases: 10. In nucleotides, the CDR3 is TGCGCCAGCAGTTTGTCGACAGGGTATCATTCACCCCTCCACTTT. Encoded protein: CASSLSTGYHSPLHF.

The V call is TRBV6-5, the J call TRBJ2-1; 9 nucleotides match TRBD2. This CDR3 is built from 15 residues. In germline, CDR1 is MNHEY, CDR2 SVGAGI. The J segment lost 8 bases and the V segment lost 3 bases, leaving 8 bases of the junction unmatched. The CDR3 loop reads CASSYEPSGVDEQFF. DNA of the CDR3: TGTGCCAGCAGTTATGAGCCTAGCGGGGTGGATGAGCAGTTCTTC.

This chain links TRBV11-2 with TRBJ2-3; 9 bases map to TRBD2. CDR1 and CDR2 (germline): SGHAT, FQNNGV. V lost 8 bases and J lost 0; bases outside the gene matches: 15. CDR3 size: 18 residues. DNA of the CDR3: TGTGCCAGCGGCGGAAAAGCGGGGGGATTCAGCAGCACAGATACGCAGTATTTT. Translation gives CASGGKAGGFSSTDTQYF.

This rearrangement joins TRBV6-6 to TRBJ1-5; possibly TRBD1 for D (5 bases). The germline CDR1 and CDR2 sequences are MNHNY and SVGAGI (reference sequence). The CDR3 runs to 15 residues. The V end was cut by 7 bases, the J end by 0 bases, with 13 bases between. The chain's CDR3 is CASNFHRNSNQPQHF. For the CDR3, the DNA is TGTGCCAGCAACTTCCACAGGAATAGCAATCAGCCCCAGCATTTT.

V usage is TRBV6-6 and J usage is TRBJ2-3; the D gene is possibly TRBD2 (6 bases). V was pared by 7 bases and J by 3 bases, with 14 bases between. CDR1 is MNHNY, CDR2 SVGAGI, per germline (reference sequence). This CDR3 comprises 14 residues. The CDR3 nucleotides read TGTGCCAGCACCTTAGGGAGGCGTACAGATACGCAGTATTTT. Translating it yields CASTLGRRTDTQYF.

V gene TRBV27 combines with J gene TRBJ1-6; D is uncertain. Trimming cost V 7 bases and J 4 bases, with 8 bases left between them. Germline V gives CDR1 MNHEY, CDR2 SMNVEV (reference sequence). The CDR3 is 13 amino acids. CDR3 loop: CASNEYYNSPLHF. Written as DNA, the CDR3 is TGTGCCAGCAACGAGTATTATAATTCACCCCTCCACTTT.

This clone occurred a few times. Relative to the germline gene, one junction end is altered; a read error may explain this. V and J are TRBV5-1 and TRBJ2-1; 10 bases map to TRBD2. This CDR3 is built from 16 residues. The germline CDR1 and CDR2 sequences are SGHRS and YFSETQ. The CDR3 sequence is CASREPERGGYYEQFF. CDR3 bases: TGCGCCAGCAGGGAACCTGAGCGGGGGGGCTACTATGAGCAGTTCTTC.

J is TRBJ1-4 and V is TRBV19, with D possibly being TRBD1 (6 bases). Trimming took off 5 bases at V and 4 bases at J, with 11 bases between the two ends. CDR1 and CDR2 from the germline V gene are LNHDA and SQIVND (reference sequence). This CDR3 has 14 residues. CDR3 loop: CASSSQGYNEKLFF. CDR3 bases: TGTGCCAGTAGTTCACAGGGATATAATGAAAAACTGTTTTTT.

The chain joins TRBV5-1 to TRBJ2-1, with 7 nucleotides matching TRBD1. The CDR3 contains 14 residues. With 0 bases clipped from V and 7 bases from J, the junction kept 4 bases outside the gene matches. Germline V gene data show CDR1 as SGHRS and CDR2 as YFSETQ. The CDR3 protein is CASSLEGAGNEQFF. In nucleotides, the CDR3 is TGCGCCAGCAGCTTGGAGGGGGCTGGTAATGAGCAGTTCTTC. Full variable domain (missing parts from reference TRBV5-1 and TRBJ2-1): KAGVTQTPRYLIKTRGQQVTLSCSPISGHRSVSWYQQTPGQGLQFLFEYFSETQRNKGNFPGRFSGRQFSNSRSEMNVSTLELGDSALYLCASSLEGAGNEQFFGPGTRLTVL.